The 17 T cell receptor beta chains listed next were all sequenced from one sample in a study of shared clonotypes between healthy human individuals. Produced via immunoSEQ multiplex PCR; TCRdb's table is partial and in-frame only. Of hundreds of thousands of clones listed, around two thirds are singletons. Sequenced: memory CD4+ T cells sorted from blood. The sample's subset: CD45RA-negative fraction. The receptors come from a woman aged 30 to 39 in good health.

V and J are TRBV15 and TRBJ2-1; TRBD2 aligns across 11 bases. The CDR3 runs to 16 residues. The ends lost 1 base at V and 10 bases at J; junction bases unmatched: 9. Germline V gene data show CDR1 as LNHNV and CDR2 as YYDKDF (reference sequence). The CDR3 spells CATSRGSSGRAREQFF. DNA for the CDR3: TGTGCCACCAGCAGAGGGAGTAGCGGGAGGGCTCGGGAGCAGTTCTTC.

V gene TRBV5-1 combines with J gene TRBJ2-1; 14 bases are shared with TRBD2. CDR3 length: 22 amino acids. The junction had 18 bases not matched to a gene; V was cut back by 3 bases and J by 1 base. Germline CDR1 and CDR2: SGHRS and YFSETQ. The chain's CDR3 is CASSSSRTKTSGRARSYNEQFF. The CDR3 nucleotides read TGCGCCAGCAGCTCCTCCCGTACTAAGACTAGCGGGAGGGCCAGATCCTACAATGAGCAGTTCTTC.

The rearrangement joins TRBV2 to TRBJ2-7; D uncertain. CDR1 is SNHLY, CDR2 FYNNEI, per germline. CDR3 length: 12 residues. V lost 4 bases, J lost 3 bases, and 7 bases lay in between. CDR3: CASSVSFYEQYF. CDR3 bases: TGTGCCAGCAGTGTTAGTTTCTACGAGCAGTACTTC.

V gene TRBV5-1 combines with J gene TRBJ1-3, with D hard to call. Germline CDR1 and CDR2: SGHRS and YFSETQ. The V and J ends lost 4 bases and 1 base respectively, with 9 bases between them. This CDR3 region has 14 residues. CDR3 in amino acids: CASSKGLSGNTIYF. DNA of the CDR3: TGCGCCAGCAGCAAGGGCTTGTCTGGAAACACCATATATTTT.

This clone was counted a single time. The chain is built from TRBV7-8 and TRBJ1-2; D gene unclear. The CDR3 consists of 13 residues. CDR1 and CDR2 (germline): SGHVS, FQNEAQ. Between the trimmed V and J ends, which lost 1 base and 11 bases, there was a span of 14 bases. The chain's CDR3 is CASSLGRQWGYTF. For the CDR3, the DNA is TGTGCCAGCAGCTTAGGCCGGCAATGGGGTTACACCTTC.

This clone was seen more than once but under ten times. V gene TRBV5-1 combines with J gene TRBJ1-2; D gene uncertain. V lost 0 bases and J 6 bases, leaving 18 bases between the germline ends. This CDR3 is 16 amino acids long. In germline, CDR1 is SGHRS, CDR2 YFSETQ. The CDR3 bases are TGCGCCAGCAGCTTGGGGGGTAGGGAGGTTACCCATGGCTACACCTTC. Its translation: CASSLGGREVTHGYTF.

This chain uses TRBV11-2 with TRBJ2-7; 7 bases align to TRBD1. The CDR3 is made up of 14 amino acids. Germline assignment: CDR1 SGHAT and CDR2 FQNNGV. V gave up 5 bases and J gave up 0 bases; unmatched junction bases: 4. The CDR3 DNA is TGTGCCAGCAGCGGACAGGCAATCTCCTACGAGCAGTACTTC. This codes for CASSGQAISYEQYF.

The table lists this clone with a count of one. V usage is TRBV6-6 and J usage is TRBJ1-2; D call uncertain. The CDR3 length is 14 residues. Trimming took 5 bases from V and 0 from J, leaving 10 bases between them. Germline V lookup: CDR1 MNHNY, CDR2 SVGAGI (reference sequence). CDR3 nucleotides: TGTGCCAGCAGTGCCGCTCAAACTAACTATGGCTACACCTTC. It specifies CASSAAQTNYGYTF.

V is TRBV10-3 and J is TRBJ2-7; no reliable D call. The CDR3 is made up of 17 amino acids. The germline gives CDR1 ENHRY, CDR2 SYGVKD. Deletions cut 4 bases from V and 6 bases from J, with 25 bases between. Here the CDR3 DNA reads TGTGCCATCAGTGTTGTTTTAGGCCCGACGCCGCGGCTCGAGCAGTACTTC. Protein sequence: CAISVVLGPTPRLEQYF.

The V and J genes are TRBV2 and TRBJ2-6; weak D call: TRBD2 (5 bases). The length of the CDR3 is 13 residues. V gave up 8 bases and J gave up 3 bases, with 8 bases separating them. Germline V gene data show CDR1 as SNHLY and CDR2 as FYNNEI. CDR3 in DNA: TGTGCCAGCTCCGGGGTTGGGGCCAACGTCCTGACTTTC. This translates into CASSGVGANVLTF.

Details on this clone: At the DNA level, this CDR3 is encoded by other sequences in the same sample as well. The rearrangement uses TRBV19 and TRBJ2-6; unclear D gene. Germline V gene sequence: CDR1 LNHDA, CDR2 SQIVND (reference sequence). The CDR3 spans 15 residues. V lost 1 base to trimming and J lost 4 bases, with 8 bases between them. The CDR3 coding sequence is TGTGCCAGTAGTATAGGGGGTTCCGGGGCCAACGTCCTGACTTTC. Amino acids: CASSIGGSGANVLTF.

The CDR3 DNA reads as TGTGCCAGTAGTATAAATTACGGGACCCGCGAGCAGTACTTC. Encoded protein: CASSINYGTREQYF. This chain connects TRBV19 to TRBJ2-7, with D possibly called TRBD1 or TRBD2 (5 bases each). This CDR3 contains 14 residues. Trimming took off 2 bases at V and 6 bases at J, with 14 bases between the two ends. The germline V gene encodes CDR1 LNHDA and CDR2 SQIVND (reference sequence).

The rearrangement joins TRBV15 to TRBJ1-2; 9 nucleotides match TRBD1. Germline V gives CDR1 LNHNV, CDR2 YYDKDF (reference sequence). V gave up 0 bases and J gave up 4 bases; unmatched junction bases: 15. The CDR3 runs 19 residues. CDR3 sequence (DNA): TGTGCCACCAGCAGAGACCGGTCGACCGGGACAGGGATTTCCTATGGCTACACCTTC. Residues: CATSRDRSTGTGISYGYTF. Filled out from reference TRBV15 and TRBJ1-2, the complete variable domain reads DAMVIQNPRYQVTQFGKPVTLSCSQTLNHNVMYWYQQKSSQAPKLLFHYYDKDFNNEADTPDNFQSRRPNTSFCFLDIRSPGLGDTAMYLCATSRDRSTGTGISYGYTFGSGTRLTVV.

The chain is built from TRBV4-1 and TRBJ2-4; 12 nucleotides line up with TRBD1. V was pared by 1 base and J by 7 bases, with 8 bases of the junction left unmatched. This CDR3 has 17 amino acids. Per germline, CDR1 MGHRA and CDR2 YSYEKL. The CDR3 protein is CASSQVGQGAQRNIQYF. For the CDR3, the DNA is TGCGCCAGCAGCCAAGTGGGACAGGGGGCTCAGAGGAACATTCAGTACTTC.

The genes are TRBV25-1 and TRBJ2-1; weak D call: TRBD1 (6 bases). Trimming removed 8 bases from V and 8 bases from J, with 28 bases in between. From germline, CDR1 is MGHDK and CDR2 SYGVNS. The CDR3 is 17 residues long. The CDR3 reads CASPTRGRNFSDYEQFF. CDR3 nucleotides: TGTGCCAGCCCCACCAGGGGAAGGAACTTTTCGGACTATGAGCAGTTCTTC.

At least ten counts were recorded for this clone. This chain uses TRBV5-1 with TRBJ2-2; 9 nucleotides agree with TRBD1. Germline assignment: CDR1 SGHRS and CDR2 YFSETQ. This CDR3 spans 14 amino acids. With V trimmed by 3 bases and J by 6 bases, 3 bases remained unmatched. CDR3 residues: CASSSGTGPGELFF. For the CDR3, the DNA is TGCGCCAGCAGCTCGGGGACAGGGCCCGGGGAGCTGTTTTTT.

The chain is built from TRBV20-1 and TRBJ2-1, with D possibly TRBD2 on 6 matching bases. V lost 7 bases to trimming and J lost 7 bases, with 8 bases between them. Germline V gene lookup returns CDR1 DFQATT and CDR2 SNEGSKA (reference sequence). The CDR3 is made up of 10 amino acids. Written as DNA, the CDR3 is TGCAGTGGTGGGGGGAATGAGCAGTTCTTC. It codes for CSGGGNEQFF.